The following is a T cell receptor (beta chain) sequence with its context. The antigen is unknown. The table came from immunoSEQ multiplex PCR; TCRdb's copy has only in-frame clones and leaves some out. The repertoire holds 150,000 to 200,000 clones, with 90% to 95% as singletons. This specimen belongs to a study of T cell responses to AZD1222 COVID-19 vaccine. The study, taken as a whole, reports: Repertoires in all cases were sampled only once the peak T cell response had passed. Females made up more of the donors, who were largely white British, and clonal diversity may have come out too low. Seropositive at baseline were only a handful of AZD1222 recipients. Increases in Spike-specific TCR breadth and depth were seen after two AZD1222 doses.

Trimming removed 5 bases from V and 3 bases from J, with 11 bases in between. CDR1 and CDR2 from the germline V gene are SGHVS and FQNEAQ. CDR3 size: 14 residues. The receptor comes from an adult who received the AZD1222 COVID-19 vaccine. Sample: peripheral blood, taken 28 days after the second AZD1222 dose. The V gene is TRBV7-8, the J gene TRBJ2-1; TRBD1 is a possible D gene (6 bases). In DNA, the CDR3 is TGTGCCAGCAGCGCACGGGACAACTACAATGAGCAGTTCTTC. Residues: CASSARDNYNEQFF.